This TCR beta chain is from a study of T cells of healthy individuals. This clonotype was counted at least ten times. TCRdb independently ran MiXCR on the 5' RACE reads; one entry per CDR3 protein. The sample shows around 63,000 distinct CDR3 sequences, around 15% of them seen only once. Germline CDR1 SNHLY, CDR2 FYNNEI. The CDR3 has 15 amino acids. Between the trimmed V and J ends, which lost 3 bases and 5 bases, there was a span of 15 bases. This clonotype was obtained from a human donor in good health. The chain is built from TRBV2 and TRBJ2-3, with a tentative D call TRBD2 (7 bases). The CDR3 DNA sequence: TGTGCCAGCAGTGACGGGGGGCGGGTCGGAGATACGCAGTATTTT. It translates to CASSDGGRVGDTQYF.